This T cell receptor (beta chain) was identified during a study of blood T cell repertoires in COVID-19. Study overall: PBMCs, B-cell-depleted T cells, or T cells were the source of the cDNA or gDNA that made up the material.

In its sample, this clone was seen once. Sequencing was performed with immunoSEQ multiplex PCR; in TCRdb, only in-frame clones are kept and a portion is missing. Of around 110,000 clones detected, 70% to 85% appear once; the ten largest clones hold 13% to 15%. Sequenced: peripheral blood. This TCR was recovered from a woman in her fifties or sixties with acute or convalescent COVID-19.

CDR3 in amino acids: CASSLMAGAGGELFF. The CDR3 DNA reads TGTGCCAGCAGCTTAATGGCGGGAGCGGGCGGGGAGCTGTTTTTT. The chain combines TRBV7-3 with TRBJ2-2, with 7 bases aligning to TRBD2. The CDR3 is 15 residues long. CDR1 is SGHTA, CDR2 FQGTGA, per germline. Germline trimming cut 1 base from V and 7 bases from J; bases unmatched to any gene: 6.